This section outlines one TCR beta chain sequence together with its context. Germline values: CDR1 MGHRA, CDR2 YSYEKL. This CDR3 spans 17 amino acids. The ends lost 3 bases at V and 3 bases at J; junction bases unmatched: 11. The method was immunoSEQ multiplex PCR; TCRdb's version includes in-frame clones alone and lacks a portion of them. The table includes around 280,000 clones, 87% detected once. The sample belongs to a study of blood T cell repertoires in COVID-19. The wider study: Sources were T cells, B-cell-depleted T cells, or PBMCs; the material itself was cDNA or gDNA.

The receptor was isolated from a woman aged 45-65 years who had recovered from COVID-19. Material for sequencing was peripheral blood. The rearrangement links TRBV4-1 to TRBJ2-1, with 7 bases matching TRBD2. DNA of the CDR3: TGCGCCAGCAGCCAGACCCCCGGGACTACCAACTACAATGAGCAGTTCTTC. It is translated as CASSQTPGTTNYNEQFF.